What follows are 16 T cell receptor beta chains derived from one specimen sequenced in a study of blood T cell repertoires in COVID-19. This table comes from immunoSEQ multiplex PCR, and its TCRdb copy is limited to in-frame clones, with some not included. The data show 210,000 or so clones, 65% to 90% seen once. The sequenced sample consisted of PBMCs or T cells enriched from blood (not recorded which). These receptor sequences come from a woman aged 45-65 years with acute COVID-19.

This clone appeared a few times. The chain links TRBV5-4 to TRBJ2-5; D possibly corresponds to TRBD1 (6 bases). The germline CDR1 and CDR2 sequences are SGHNT and YYREEE (reference sequence). V was shortened by 1 base and J by 2 bases, with 9 bases between the two germline ends. The CDR3 spans 14 residues. The CDR3 DNA reads TGTGCCAGCAGCTTGAACAGGGCTCAAGAGACCCAGTACTTC. It yields the protein CASSLNRAQETQYF. Complete variable domain (other parts from reference TRBV5-4 and TRBJ2-5): ETGVTQSPTHLIKTRGQQVTLRCSSQSGHNTVSWYQQALGQGPQFIFQYYREEENGRGNFPPRFSGLQFPNYSSELNVNALELDDSALYLCASSLNRAQETQYFGPGTRLLVL.

The chain employs TRBV12-5 and TRBJ1-1; 8 nucleotides agree with TRBD1. CDR3 length: 13 amino acids. The V segment lost 10 bases and the J segment 8 bases; nucleotides outside the gene matches: 12. Germline CDR1 LGHNT, CDR2 FRNRAP. CDR3 nucleotides: TGTGCTACTGCCGCAGGGGGCGCATCCGAAGCTTTCTTT. Translating gives CATAAGGASEAFF.

This clone was seen a single time. The gene calls are TRBV5-1 and TRBJ1-2, with TRBD1 matching over 11 bases. Germline values: CDR1 SGHRS, CDR2 YFSETQ. J gave up 8 bases and V 4 bases, and 10 bases lay outside the gene matches. CDR3 length equals 15 residues. The CDR3 DNA reads as TGCGCCAGCAGCATGGGCGGACAGGGGGCGAGCGGCTACACCTTC. It codes for CASSMGGQGASGYTF.

The CDR3 protein is CASTFSGNSYEQYF. The CDR3 DNA is TGTGCCAGCACCTTTAGCGGGAACTCCTACGAGCAGTACTTC. J is TRBJ2-7 and V is TRBV7-2, with 8 positions matching TRBD2. Germline V gene data show CDR1 as SGHTA and CDR2 as FQGNSA. The V segment lost 7 bases and the J segment 0 bases; nucleotides outside the gene matches: 5. The length of the CDR3 is 14 residues.

J is TRBJ1-4 and V is TRBV10-3; D may be TRBD1 (5 bases). CDR1 is ENHRY and CDR2 is SYGVKD in the germline V gene. The V end lost 10 bases, the J end lost 3 bases, and 15 bases lay between the germline ends. This CDR3 has 14 amino acids. This CDR3 is CATRSTGSNEKLFF. The CDR3 coding sequence is TGTGCCACCCGTTCAACAGGTTCTAATGAAAAACTGTTTTTT.

This chain connects TRBV5-1 to TRBJ2-3; 9 nucleotides match TRBD1. The ends lost 4 bases at V and 6 bases at J; junction bases unmatched: 6. CDR3 length: 14 amino acids. CDR1 and CDR2 (germline): SGHRS, YFSETQ. This CDR3 is CASSTDRGSDTQYF. Here the CDR3 DNA reads TGCGCCAGCAGCACGGACAGGGGTTCGGATACGCAGTATTTT.

This rearrangement joins TRBV18 to TRBJ1-1; a weak D match, TRBD1 (5 bases). The ends were cut back, 2 bases at V and 4 bases at J, with 11 bases in the middle. There are 14 residues in the CDR3. CDR1 and CDR2 from the germline V gene are KGHSH and LQKENI. The CDR3 loop reads CASSPTTGSTEAFF. The CDR3 coding sequence is TGTGCCAGCTCACCAACTACAGGATCCACTGAAGCTTTCTTT.

The genes are TRBV2 and TRBJ2-7; D gene uncertain. The CDR3 consists of 11 residues. V lost 6 bases to trimming and J lost 2 bases, with 5 bases between them. The V gene's germline CDR1 is SNHLY and CDR2 FYNNEI. For the CDR3, the DNA is TGTGCCAGCAGAACAGCCTACGAGCAGTACTTC. Its protein product is CASRTAYEQYF. Using reference TRBV2 and TRBJ2-7 for the parts outside the CDR3, the full variable domain is EPEVTQTPSHQVTQMGQEVILRCVPISNHLYFYWYRQILGQKVEFLVSFYNNEISEKSEIFDDQFSVERPDGSNFTLKIRSTKLEDSAMYFCASRTAYEQYFGPGTRLTVT.

The chain recombines TRBV7-2 with TRBJ2-5; TRBD2 matches 9 bases. This CDR3 comprises 17 residues. The trim removed 1 base at V and 4 bases at J, leaving 10 bases unmatched. From germline, CDR1 is SGHTA and CDR2 FQGNSA. The DNA of the CDR3 is TGTGCCAGCAGCTTAGTCCCCGGCGGGAGGGGAAGAGAGACCCAGTACTTC. It encodes CASSLVPGGRGRETQYF.

CDR3 in amino acids: CASSLGRGGGYGYTF. For the CDR3, the DNA is TGTGCCAGCAGTCTGGGGAGGGGCGGAGGCTATGGCTACACCTTC. The chain employs TRBV7-6 and TRBJ1-2; TRBD1 might be the D (5 bases). The V end lost 6 bases, the J end lost 4 bases, and 18 bases lay between the germline ends. Germline V CDR1 and CDR2: SGHVS, FNYEAQ. This CDR3 region has 15 residues.

The chain carries TRBV4-1 and TRBJ2-5; TRBD1 matches 7 bases. The CDR3 consists of 16 residues. Germline assignment: CDR1 MGHRA and CDR2 YSYEKL. The trim removed 4 bases at V and 0 bases at J, leaving 8 bases unmatched. CDR3: CASSPNRGNNQETQYF. The DNA of the CDR3 is TGCGCCAGCAGCCCCAACAGGGGAAATAACCAAGAGACCCAGTACTTC.

This chain connects TRBV6-1 to TRBJ2-7, with D perhaps matching TRBD1 (5 bases). The CDR3 length is 13 residues. Germline assignment: CDR1 MNHNS and CDR2 SASEGT. V gave up 2 bases and J gave up 7 bases, with 12 bases separating them. The CDR3 sequence is CASSEQGSGEQYF. For the CDR3, the DNA is TGTGCCAGCAGTGAACAGGGCTCGGGTGAGCAGTACTTC.

The CDR3 loop reads CASRLAGGGYEQYF. For the CDR3, the DNA is TGTGCCAGCAGACTTGCAGGGGGCGGGTACGAGCAGTACTTC. The J gene is TRBJ2-7, the V gene TRBV28, with 8 positions matching TRBD1. Germline V gene data show CDR1 as MDHEN and CDR2 as SYDVKM. The CDR3 contains 14 residues. After removal of 6 bases from V and 4 bases from J, the junction contained 8 bases not matched to a gene.

V gene TRBV5-1 combines with J gene TRBJ2-7, with 9 nucleotides matching TRBD1. Per germline, CDR1 SGHRS and CDR2 YFSETQ. CDR3 length equals 14 residues. The V and J ends lost 4 bases and 4 bases, in that order; junction bases with no gene match: 6. CDR3 region: CASSTTGGRYEQYF. The CDR3 region has the DNA TGCGCCAGCAGCACCACAGGGGGCAGATACGAGCAGTACTTC.

The chain uses TRBV29-1 and TRBJ2-3; D is possibly TRBD2 (6 bases). This CDR3 comprises 14 residues. The germline V and J ends were trimmed by 4 bases and 4 bases, with 15 bases remaining between them. Per germline, CDR1 SQVTM and CDR2 ANQGSEA. Written as DNA, the CDR3 is TGCAGCGTTGGCGCTAGCGCTATCGCAGATACGCAGTATTTT. Protein product: CSVGASAIADTQYF.

This clone was observed once. This chain uses TRBV7-2 with TRBJ2-1, with D maybe TRBD2 (6 bases). The CDR3 extends over 16 amino acids. With 5 bases removed from V and 5 bases from J, the gap between germline ends came to 19 bases. CDR1 is SGHTA and CDR2 is FQGNSA in the germline V gene. The CDR3 bases are TGTGCCAGCAGCGTCCAAGGGGCGGGACTTAACAATGAGCAGTTCTTC. Protein product: CASSVQGAGLNNEQFF.